The 22 T cell receptor beta chains given below trace back to one sample, sequenced in a study of identical twins (dated by TCRdb to the mid-2010s). The protocol used for the library was 5' RACE. Reads for this sample came from an Illumina HiSeq 2000. TCRdb reworked the public reads: Q25 trimming with fastp, MiXCR clone assembly, productive beta chains retained. Duplicate CDR3 protein sequences are folded into a single record with the most common DNA and genes. The sample table lists about 520,000 distinct CDR3 sequences, 22% of them with a count of one. The ten largest clonotypes hold about 0.91% of the sample. These data were also reused for a study on T cells expressing NK-cell markers.

The sequencing sample was made of CD4+ T cells sorted from blood. The receptors originated from a woman in her late teens or twenties in good health.

The chain combines TRBV6-5 with TRBJ2-7, with 10 positions matching TRBD2. V lost 2 bases to trimming and J lost 2 bases; unmatched junction nucleotides: 9. Germline lookup yields CDR1 MNHEY and CDR2 SVGAGI. The CDR3 length is 17 residues. CDR3 sequence: CASSYQLAGAIPYEQYF. CDR3 coding DNA: TGTGCCAGCAGTTACCAGCTAGCGGGGGCGATACCCTACGAGCAGTACTTC.

The table lists this clonotype with a few counts. This rearrangement joins TRBV29-1 to TRBJ1-1; D gene ambiguous. Germline V gene lookup returns CDR1 SQVTM and CDR2 ANQGSEA. This CDR3 has 13 residues. V lost 5 bases and J lost 0, with 10 bases in between. For the CDR3, the DNA is TGCAGCGTTCAGCGGTCGATGAACACTGAAGCTTTCTTT. It translates to CSVQRSMNTEAFF.

At least ten counts were recorded for this clonotype. The V gene is TRBV29-1, the J gene TRBJ1-3; D perhaps matches TRBD1 (5 bases). CDR3 length: 12 amino acids. The germline gives CDR1 SQVTM, CDR2 ANQGSEA. CDR3: CALEGAGNTIYF. The CDR3 DNA reads TGCGCTCTTGAAGGGGCTGGAAACACCATATATTTT.

This chain uses TRBV28 with TRBJ2-7; D not certain. The germline V and J ends were trimmed by 7 bases and 4 bases, with 8 bases remaining between them. The germline V gene encodes CDR1 MDHEN and CDR2 SYDVKM. This CDR3 contains 11 residues. The CDR3 reads CASKGYYEQYF. CDR3 bases: TGTGCCAGCAAAGGGTATTACGAGCAGTACTTC. Variable domain in full (rest from reference TRBV28 and TRBJ2-7): DVKVTQSSRYLVKRTGEKVFLECVQDMDHENMFWYRQDPGLGLRLIYFSYDVKMKEKGDIPEGYSVSREKKERFSLILESASTNQTSMYLCASKGYYEQYFGPGTRLTVT.

The chain uses TRBV7-8 and TRBJ2-5, with TRBD2 identical over 7 bases. J was trimmed by 4 bases and V by 3 bases; bases with no gene match: 14. This CDR3 spans 17 amino acids. CDR1 is SGHVS, CDR2 FQNEAQ, per germline. The CDR3 is CASSLRLGRAKGETQYF. CDR3 in DNA: TGTGCCAGCAGCTTGAGGTTGGGGAGGGCCAAGGGAGAGACCCAGTACTTC.

CDR3: CASSKMPLAGPSSTDTQYF. The CDR3 DNA is TGTGCCAGCAGCAAAATGCCGCTAGCGGGGCCTTCTAGCACAGATACGCAGTATTTT. This sequence joins TRBV11-2 and TRBJ2-3, with TRBD2 matching 9 bases. V lost 5 bases, J lost 0 bases, and 15 bases stayed unmatched. The CDR3 is 19 residues long. Germline CDR1 is SGHAT and CDR2 is FQNNGV. Full variable domain (rest looked up from reference TRBV11-2 and TRBJ2-3): EAGVAQSPRYKIIEKRQSVAFWCNPISGHATLYWYQQILGQGPKLLIQFQNNGVVDDSQLPKDRFSAERLKGVDSTLKIQPAKLEDSAVYLCASSKMPLAGPSSTDTQYFGPGTRLTVL.

The sample holds a few counts of this clonotype. The J gene is TRBJ1-2, the V gene TRBV5-4; 9 positions match TRBD1. Germline assignment: CDR1 SGHNT and CDR2 YYREEE (reference sequence). The CDR3 loop spans 19 amino acids. The trim removed 3 bases at V and 0 bases at J, leaving 15 bases unmatched. CDR3 in amino acids: CASSSIGVGTGGSNYGYTF. CDR3 bases: TGTGCCAGCAGCTCCATTGGGGTCGGCACAGGGGGCTCTAACTATGGCTACACCTTC.

The V gene is TRBV7-9, the J gene TRBJ2-7, with TRBD2 identical over 7 bases. The CDR3 loop spans 14 amino acids. Germline-derived CDR1 and CDR2 are SEHNR and FQNEAQ (reference sequence). V shed 2 bases, J shed 3 bases, and the junction held 4 bases outside the gene matches. The CDR3 is CASSLWGGNYEQYF. The CDR3 region has the DNA TGTGCCAGCAGCTTATGGGGGGGAAACTACGAGCAGTACTTC.

In its sample, this clonotype was seen a few times. V and J are TRBV20-1 and TRBJ1-1; maybe TRBD1 (5 bases). V lost 1 base and J lost 1, with 13 bases in between. The CDR3 runs to 15 residues. Germline V gene lookup returns CDR1 DFQATT and CDR2 SNEGSKA (reference sequence). DNA for the CDR3: TGCAGTGCTAGAGGGAAAGCAGGGAGGAACACTGAAGCTTTCTTT. This codes for CSARGKAGRNTEAFF.

This clonotype has at least ten counts. The chain recombines TRBV20-1 with TRBJ1-6; D is undetermined. Germline loops: CDR1 DFQATT, CDR2 SNEGSKA (reference sequence). The CDR3 runs 16 residues. V was pared by 6 bases and J by 0 bases, with 15 bases between. The CDR3 loop is CSASAAVSSYNSPLHF. The CDR3 DNA sequence: TGCAGTGCGTCAGCGGCAGTCAGCTCCTATAATTCACCCCTCCACTTT.

This clonotype was seen only a few times. This chain links TRBV6-1 with TRBJ2-7; possible D gene TRBD2, 5 bases. CDR3 length equals 14 residues. From germline, CDR1 is MNHNS and CDR2 SASEGT. V gave up 6 bases and J gave up 5 bases, with 17 bases separating them. CDR3 nucleotides: TGTGCCAGCAGCCCTGGCCCCGTCGGGAACGAGCAGTACTTC. Its translation is CASSPGPVGNEQYF.

The rearrangement joins TRBV18 to TRBJ2-1, with D hard to call. The V end lost 2 bases, the J end lost 9 bases, and 14 bases lay between the germline ends. The CDR3 is 14 amino acids. Germline CDR1 is KGHSH and CDR2 is LQKENI. CDR3 amino acids: CASSPTAGPSEQFF. CDR3 DNA sequence: TGTGCCAGCTCACCAACGGCAGGTCCTAGTGAGCAGTTCTTC. Complete variable domain (other parts from reference TRBV18 and TRBJ2-1): NAGVMQNPRHLVRRRGQEARLRCSPMKGHSHVYWYRQLPEEGLKFMVYLQKENIIDESGMPKERFSAEFPKEGPSILRIQQVVRGDSAAYFCASSPTAGPSEQFFGPGTRLTVL.

This chain links TRBV20-1 with TRBJ2-1; no clear D gene. This CDR3 has 14 amino acids. Between the trimmed V and J ends, which lost 6 bases and 0 bases, there was a span of 12 bases. From germline, CDR1 is DFQATT and CDR2 SNEGSKA (reference sequence). The CDR3 sequence is CSALSPSSYNEQFF. CDR3 in DNA: TGCAGTGCCCTTAGTCCTAGCTCCTACAATGAGCAGTTCTTC.

This chain uses TRBV5-5 with TRBJ2-1; TRBD2 agrees at 11 bases. Germline V CDR1 and CDR2: SGHKS, YYEKEE (reference sequence). This CDR3 is 16 amino acids long. J was trimmed by 6 bases and V by 3 bases; bases with no gene match: 8. CDR3 loop: CASSSRPGLAANEQFF. Here the CDR3 DNA reads TGTGCCAGCAGCTCACGTCCGGGACTAGCGGCCAATGAGCAGTTCTTC.

This clonotype came up a few times. The chain joins TRBV29-1 to TRBJ2-1; D is unclear. The CDR3 consists of 14 residues. V was pared by 6 bases and J by 0 bases, with 12 bases between. The V gene's germline CDR1 is SQVTM and CDR2 ANQGSEA. Here the CDR3 reads CSVQYYYSYNEQFF. In nucleotides, the CDR3 is TGCAGCGTCCAGTACTACTACTCCTACAATGAGCAGTTCTTC.

This clonotype was detected a few times. CDR3 DNA: TGCAGCGTTGAAGGGGACAGGGGGGTTTCGCAGTTCTTC. Translation gives CSVEGDRGVSQFF. This chain uses TRBV29-1 with TRBJ2-1; 11 bases are a match to TRBD1. CDR1 is SQVTM and CDR2 is ANQGSEA in the germline V gene. The CDR3 is made up of 13 amino acids. V lost 1 base and J lost 12; bases outside the gene matches: 5.

The table lists this clonotype with a count of one. The V and J genes are TRBV20-1 and TRBJ2-5; 14 positions agree with TRBD2. The ends lost 6 bases at V and 5 bases at J; junction bases unmatched: 11. The length of the CDR3 is 16 residues. CDR1 is DFQATT and CDR2 is SNEGSKA in the germline V gene (reference sequence). The CDR3: CSAILTSGGAWETQYF. The DNA for the CDR3 is TGCAGTGCAATTTTGACTAGCGGGGGGGCCTGGGAGACCCAGTACTTC.

The chain has TRBV9 and TRBJ1-6, with 8 bases lining up with TRBD1. Germline trimming cut 2 bases from V and 6 bases from J; bases unmatched to any gene: 7. There are 16 residues in the CDR3. CDR1 is SGDLS, CDR2 YYNGEE, per germline. This CDR3 reads CASSVQDRGLNSPLHF. The DNA for the CDR3 is TGTGCCAGCAGCGTTCAAGACAGGGGACTTAATTCACCCCTCCACTTT.

V is TRBV6-2 or TRBV6-3 and J is TRBJ1-1, with D perhaps TRBD1 (5 bases). Germline V gene data show CDR1 as MNHEY and CDR2 as SVGEGT. V was pared by 2 bases and J by 1 base, with 8 bases between. The length of the CDR3 is 14 residues. Here the CDR3 reads CASSYKGKNTEAFF. CDR3 nucleotide sequence: TGTGCCAGCAGTTACAAGGGGAAGAACACTGAAGCTTTCTTT.

There are a few counts of this clonotype. This chain connects TRBV5-6 to TRBJ2-7, with D perhaps assigned TRBD1 or TRBD2 (5 bases each). The germline V gene encodes CDR1 SGHDT and CDR2 YYEEEE. The CDR3 has 15 amino acids. V lost 1 base to trimming and J lost 5 bases, with 16 bases between them. The CDR3, as DNA: TGTGCCAGCAGCTTGATGGGACCTTCGGAAGACGAGCAGTACTTC. Its translation is CASSLMGPSEDEQYF.

This clonotype has only a few counts. The chain combines TRBV12-5 with TRBJ2-3; possibly TRBD1 or TRBD2 for D (5 bases each). The germline gives CDR1 LGHNT, CDR2 FRNRAP. Trimming pared 0 bases from V and 6 bases from J, leaving 25 bases between. The CDR3 extends over 19 amino acids. In nucleotides, the CDR3 is TGTGCTAGTGGTTTGGTACTCGATGGGACCCAACATCCGGGCGATACGCAGTATTTT. Amino acid sequence: CASGLVLDGTQHPGDTQYF. The full variable domain, with the rest looked up from reference TRBV12-5 and TRBJ2-3, is DARVTQTPRHKVTEMGQEVTMRCQPILGHNTVFWYRQTMMQGLELLAYFRNRAPLDDSGMPKDRFSAEMPDATLATLKIQPSEPRDSAVYFCASGLVLDGTQHPGDTQYFGPGTRLTVL.

A few counts support this clonotype. V gene TRBV10-3 combines with J gene TRBJ2-5; 10 bases line up with TRBD2. The junction had 10 bases not matched to a gene; V was cut back by 7 bases and J by 2 bases. In germline, CDR1 is ENHRY, CDR2 SYGVKD. There are 16 residues in the CDR3. CDR3 sequence: CAITSGRAGGQETQYF. The CDR3 DNA is TGTGCCATCACGAGCGGGAGGGCTGGGGGGCAAGAGACCCAGTACTTC.